The sample holds many counts of the clone carrying this TCR beta chain. V lost 2 bases and J 0 bases, leaving 16 bases between the germline ends. CDR1 and CDR2 (germline): LNHDA, SQIVND (reference sequence). This CDR3 is built from 17 residues. Using RNA transcripts as the source, TCR beta CDR3 regions were amplified. An initial round of RT-PCR targeting the TCR CDR3 relied on the HTBI primer set. In TCRdb, the multiplex PCR reads were re-called with MiXCR into one record per CDR3 protein. The sample comprises some 360,000 distinct CDR3 sequences, approximately 18% of which are singletons, and roughly a sixth rests with the top ten. These data originate in a study of T cells in Graves' hyperthyroidism and ophthalmopathy.

Sequencing used blood. The sequence was obtained from a woman aged 40-49 years with Graves' ophthalmopathy. The chain joins TRBV19 to TRBJ2-5, with a tentative D call TRBD2 (5 bases). CDR3 in DNA: TGTGCCAGTAGTATAAATCTTGGATGGGAGTACCAAGAGACCCAGTACTTC. It codes for CASSINLGWEYQETQYF.